The entry below describes one T cell receptor (beta chain). The sample comes from a study of blood T cell repertoires in COVID-19. Study in general: COVID-19 samples from acute and convalescent phases originated in the United States, Italy and Spain. Nucleic acid was either cDNA or gDNA, and it came from T cells, B-cell-depleted T cells, or PBMCs.

Under the authors' procedure: Amplifying reference gene primers gave estimates of nucleated cell counts. The repertoire was sequenced with immunoSEQ multiplex PCR; TCRdb's copy has only in-frame clones and lacks some. That table furnishes V, J and clone size, whereas the DNA furnished D and trimming. The sample contains about 190,000 clones, around 83% of which appear only once. Looked up from germline, CDR1 is MGHRA and CDR2 is YSYEKL. The trim removed 1 base at V and 4 bases at J, leaving 6 bases unmatched. The CDR3 runs 17 residues. The receptor comes from a woman in her 30s with active or convalescent COVID-19. This chain links TRBV4-1 with TRBJ2-1; 11 bases match TRBD2. Sequenced: peripheral blood. The CDR3 coding sequence is TGCGCCAGCAGCCAAGGGTCTCTAGCGGGGGGATACAATGAGCAGTTCTTC. Its protein product is CASSQGSLAGGYNEQFF.